This T cell receptor beta chain was identified in a study of T cells in Graves' hyperthyroidism and ophthalmopathy. In its sample, this clonotype was seen many times. RNA transcripts gave rise to amplified TCR beta CDR3 regions. Carried out on the TCR CDR3, a first-round RT-PCR used the HTBI primer set. TCRdb reanalysed the multiplex PCR reads using MiXCR and keeps one entry per CDR3 protein. The data contain over 500,000 distinct CDR3 sequences, about 15% of them singletons. This CDR3 region has 14 residues. Germline lookup yields CDR1 MNHNS and CDR2 SASEGT. V lost 8 bases to trimming and J lost 7 bases; unmatched junction nucleotides: 8.

The sequence came from a middle-aged woman with Graves' hyperthyroidism. Source material: blood. The rearrangement links TRBV6-1 to TRBJ2-1; 10 bases are shared with TRBD1. The CDR3: CASQGQGLGNEQFF. The DNA of the CDR3 is TGTGCCAGCCAGGGACAGGGGTTGGGAAATGAGCAGTTCTTC.